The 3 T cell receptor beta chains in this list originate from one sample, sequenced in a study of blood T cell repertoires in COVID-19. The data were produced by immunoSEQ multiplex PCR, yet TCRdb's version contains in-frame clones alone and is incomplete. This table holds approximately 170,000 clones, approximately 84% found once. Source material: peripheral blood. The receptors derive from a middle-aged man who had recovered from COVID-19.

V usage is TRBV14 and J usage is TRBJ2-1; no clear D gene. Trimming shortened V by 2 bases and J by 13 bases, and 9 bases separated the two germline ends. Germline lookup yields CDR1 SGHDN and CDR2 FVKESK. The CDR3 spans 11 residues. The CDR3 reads CASSQSHLQFF. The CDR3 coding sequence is TGTGCCAGCAGCCAATCTCACTTACAGTTCTTC.

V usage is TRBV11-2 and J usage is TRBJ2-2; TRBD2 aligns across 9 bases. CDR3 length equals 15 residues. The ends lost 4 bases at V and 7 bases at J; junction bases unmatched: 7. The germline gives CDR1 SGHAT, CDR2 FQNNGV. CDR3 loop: CASSSDWTSDGELFF. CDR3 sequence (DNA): TGTGCCAGCAGCTCCGATTGGACTAGCGACGGGGAGCTGTTTTTT. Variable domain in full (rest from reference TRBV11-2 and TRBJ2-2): EAGVAQSPRYKIIEKRQSVAFWCNPISGHATLYWYQQILGQGPKLLIQFQNNGVVDDSQLPKDRFSAERLKGVDSTLKIQPAKLEDSAVYLCASSSDWTSDGELFFGEGSRLTVL.

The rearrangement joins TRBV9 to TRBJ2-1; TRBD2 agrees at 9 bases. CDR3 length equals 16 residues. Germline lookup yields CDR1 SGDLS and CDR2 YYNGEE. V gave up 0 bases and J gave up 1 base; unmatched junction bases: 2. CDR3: CASSVGSGRSYNEQFF. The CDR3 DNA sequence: TGTGCCAGCAGCGTAGGTAGCGGGAGATCCTACAATGAGCAGTTCTTC.